The rows below give T cell receptor beta chains drawn from one sample of a study of neurological immune-mediated disorders. One entry per CDR3 protein results from TCRdb running MiXCR on the 5' RACE reads. Of around 49,000 distinct CDR3 sequences listed, approximately 12% are singletons. The material sequenced was PBMCs. The receptor set was obtained from a male donor with HTLV-1-associated myelopathy (HAM/TSP). CDR3s include the opening cysteine and the closing phenylalanine or tryptophan. The D gene is left open where the match is weak. Only part of the rows carry a size: once, few, many, or a class if the clone is expanded.

>-|TRBJ2-3|many|TRBV5-5
TGTGCCAGCAGCTTGGCGGGAACCACAGATACGCAGTATTTT
CASSLAGTTDTQYF
>-|TRBJ2-3|many|TRBV9
TGTGCCAGCAGCCCCCAGACTCGCACAGATACGCAGTATTTT
CASSPQTRTDTQYF
>TRBD1|TRBJ1-2|many|TRBV7-9
TGTGCCAGCAGCTCACACGCAATAACAGGGGTCTATGGCTACACCTTC
CASSSHAITGVYGYTF
>-|TRBJ1-4|many|TRBV20-1
TGCAGTGCTAGACAGGGAACTAATGAAAAACTGTTTTTT
CSARQGTNEKLFF
>-|TRBJ2-5|many|TRBV20-1
TGCAGTGCTAGGTCGCGCCCGGAGACCCAGTACTTC
CSARSRPETQYF
>-|TRBJ2-1|-|TRBV7-6
TGTGCCAGCAGCTTATTTCCCCTTGAGGTACGCGGCCTTTCCTACAATGAGCAGTTCTTC
CASSLFPLEVRGLSYNEQFF
>TRBD1|TRBJ1-2|many|TRBV7-2
TGTGCCAGCAGCCCGCCGACAGGGAGGTATGGCTACACCTTC
CASSPPTGRYGYTF
>TRBD1|TRBJ1-2|many|TRBV5-1
TGCGCCAGCAGCCCTACAGGGGGCAACTATGGCTACACCTTC
CASSPTGGNYGYTF
>TRBD1|TRBJ2-4|many|TRBV5-1
TGCGCCAGCAGCTTGGGAGTAGTAGGGGGACAGGTCAAAAACATTCAGTACTTC
CASSLGVVGGQVKNIQYF
>-|TRBJ2-2|many|TRBV5-1
TGCGCCAGCAGCCCAGGGACCACGAACACCGGGGAGCTGTTTTTT
CASSPGTTNTGELFF
>TRBD2|TRBJ2-7|many|TRBV20-1
TGCAGTGCTAGACACTTAGCGCGGGGGGGGGGCTACGAGCAGTACTTC
CSARHLARGGGYEQYF
>-|TRBJ2-3|-|TRBV5-1
TGCGCCAGCAGCTTGGTTCAGGGTGACACAGATACGCAGTATTTT
CASSLVQGDTDTQYF
>-|TRBJ2-5|many|TRBV5-1
TGCGCCAGCAGCTTAGGACAGATACAAGAGACCCAGTACTTC
CASSLGQIQETQYF
>-|TRBJ1-3|many|TRBV2
TGTGCCGGTCTCAGGGAAAAAGGAAACACCATATATTTT
CAGLREKGNTIYF
>-|TRBJ2-3|many|TRBV6-6
TGTGCCAGCAGAGAGGGGGTCAGCACAGATACGCAGTATTTT
CASREGVSTDTQYF
>-|TRBJ2-5|many|TRBV18
TGTGCCAGCTCAGGACAGAAAGAGACCCAGTACTTC
CASSGQKETQYF
>-|TRBJ1-1|many|TRBV18
TGTGCCAGCTCACCACTGAAGGGATTCACTGAAGCTTTCTTT
CASSPLKGFTEAFF
>TRBD1|TRBJ2-6|many|TRBV10-3
TGTGCCATCAGGCCCGGGACAGGCTCCTCTGGGGCCAACGTCCTGACTTTC
CAIRPGTGSSGANVLTF
>-|TRBJ2-5|-|TRBV15
TGTGCCACCAGCAGAGATCCGGGGGAGACCCAGTACTTC
CATSRDPGETQYF
>-|TRBJ1-1|many|TRBV7-9
TGTGCCAGCAGGCGACACACTGAAGCTTTCTTT
CASRRHTEAFF
>TRBD2|TRBJ2-3|many|TRBV5-1
TGCGCCAGCACCTCTAGCGGGGGCACAGATACGCAGTATTTT
CASTSSGGTDTQYF
>-|TRBJ1-3|many|TRBV14
TGTGCCAGCAGCCAAACCGGGGGGAGCTCTGGAAACACCATATATTTT
CASSQTGGSSGNTIYF
>TRBD1|TRBJ1-1|many|TRBV7-2
TGTGCCAGCAGCCCCGGACAGGCCTATTACGAAGCTTTCTTT
CASSPGQAYYEAFF
>TRBD2|TRBJ2-7|many|TRBV20-1
TGCAGTGCTAGAGATTCTGGCGGGGGGAATCACGAGCAGTACTTC
CSARDSGGGNHEQYF
>-|TRBJ1-6|many|TRBV25-1
TGTGCCAGCAGTGAGCCAGGGGATTCACCCCTCCACTTT
CASSEPGDSPLHF
>-|TRBJ2-7|many|TRBV7-9
TGTGCCAGCAGCCCGAGCCGAGACATTCCCGGATGGAAGAAGTACTTC
CASSPSRDIPGWKKYF
>TRBD1|TRBJ1-1|many|TRBV6-1
TGTGCCAGCAGTGAAAGGATCGGCAGGGGGACTGAAGCTTTCTTT
CASSERIGRGTEAFF
>-|TRBJ2-2|-|TRBV20-1
TGCAGTGCTAGGGGTAGGGCCGGGGAGCTGTTTTTT
CSARGRAGELFF
>-|TRBJ1-2|medium-sized|TRBV3-1
TGTGCCAGCAGCCAAGGGCCTGGGACAACCGTCTATGGCTACACCTTC
CASSQGPGTTVYGYTF
>-|TRBJ2-3|many|TRBV5-1
TGCGCCAGCAGCACTGACTTACTCAGGGCAGATACGCAGTATTTT
CASSTDLLRADTQYF
>-|TRBJ2-7|many|TRBV6-5
TGTGCCAGCAGTTACTCACGCTCCTTACACAAGTACGAGCAGTACTTC
CASSYSRSLHKYEQYF
>-|TRBJ1-4|many|TRBV27
TGTGCCAGCAGTTCTATATATAATGAAAAACTGTTTTTT
CASSSIYNEKLFF
>TRBD1|TRBJ2-2|many|TRBV7-2
TGTGCCAGCAGCACCACCCACCTGACAGGGACGAACACCGGGGAGCTGTTTTTT
CASSTTHLTGTNTGELFF
>-|TRBJ1-1|many|TRBV12-3/TRBV12-4
TGTGCCACCTTAGCCCAGAACACTGAAGCTTTCTTT
CATLAQNTEAFF